This TCR beta chain was sequenced in a study of blood T cell repertoires in COVID-19. In the study overall: Samples came from the United States, Italy and Spain, spanning acute and convalescent COVID-19.

Authors' methods: Amplification with reference gene primers provided the estimates of nucleated cell counts. The protocol was immunoSEQ multiplex PCR, while the TCRdb copy is restricted to in-frame clones and leaves out a portion. Clonal size and the V and J genes are those of that table, whereas D and trimming came from the DNA. Of around 170,000 clones in the sample, about nine tenths were seen once. Only one count was recorded for this clone. Living in roughly 25 US areas, the participants were between roughly 18 and 95 years of age. Cohort 3 recovery required two negative PCRs, clearance, or symptom resolution. Per the germline V gene, CDR1 is LNHDA and CDR2 is SQIVND (reference sequence). V was cut by 9 bases and J by 2 bases, with 11 bases left in between. The CDR3 runs 13 residues.

Material for sequencing was PBMCs or T cells enriched from blood (not recorded which). The clonotype was recovered from a woman younger than 35 who had recovered from COVID-19. J is TRBJ2-1 and V is TRBV19; D is unclear. The CDR3 bases are TGTGCCAGCGCCGGTGGGCCCTACAATGAGCAGTTCTTC. Translation: CASAGGPYNEQFF.